Following are 10 T cell receptor beta chains from one sample sequenced in a study of human T cells and chemical hapten exposure. Time point indicated: patch test 1, 2 weeks after DPC sensitization. Regarding treatment: therapeutic diphenylcyclopropenone sensitization with weekly scalp DPC. In TCRdb, the RACE reads were re-called with MiXCR into one record per CDR3 protein. Of about 80,000 distinct CDR3 sequences in the sample, 10% were seen once. Sequences were derived from whole blood, sampled in connection with sensitization to the hapten diphenylcyclopropenone (DPC). The origin of the receptors is a woman aged 45-60 years with alopecia areata. Some clones in this sample may be carry-over from other donors' samples.

In its sample, this clonotype was seen many times. This sequence joins TRBV6-2 or TRBV6-3 and TRBJ1-5, with 7 bases lining up with TRBD1. The CDR3 is made up of 15 amino acids. Germline CDR1 MNHEY, CDR2 SVGEGT. V gave up 6 bases and J gave up 3 bases; unmatched junction bases: 8. Here the CDR3 reads CASSPSGQVNQPQHF. As DNA, the CDR3 is TGTGCCAGCAGCCCCTCCGGACAGGTCAATCAGCCCCAGCATTTT.

The chain joins TRBV3-1 to TRBJ2-1, with 11 bases aligning to TRBD2. Germline V gives CDR1 LGHDT, CDR2 YNNKEL (reference sequence). V was pared by 5 bases and J by 7 bases, with 13 bases of the junction left unmatched. The CDR3 has 17 amino acids. The CDR3 sequence: CASSYSTGTSGLNEQFF. In nucleotides, the CDR3 is TGTGCCAGCAGCTACTCGACCGGGACTAGCGGATTGAATGAGCAGTTCTTC.

This clonotype was recorded a few times. The chain has TRBV29-1 and TRBJ2-7; D is tentatively TRBD1 or TRBD2 (5 bases each). The CDR3 totals 11 residues. The germline V and J ends were trimmed by 7 bases and 4 bases, with 11 bases remaining between them. Per the germline V gene, CDR1 is SQVTM and CDR2 is ANQGSEA. The CDR3: CSARGGYEQYF. The CDR3 nucleotides are TGCAGCGCCCGGGGCGGGTACGAGCAGTACTTC.

This clonotype has ten or more counts. The rearrangement uses TRBV7-3 and TRBJ1-2; 7 bases fit TRBD1. V trimming: 1 base; J trimming: 9 bases; junction bases outside the gene matches: 5. The germline gives CDR1 SGHTA, CDR2 FQGTGA. The CDR3 loop spans 13 amino acids. DNA for the CDR3: TGTGCCAGCAGCTTAAGCCCAGGGGGAAGCTACACCTTC. Protein: CASSLSPGGSYTF.

The gene calls are TRBV11-2 and TRBJ1-2, with D possibly being TRBD1 (6 bases). V lost 4 bases and J 2 bases, leaving 17 bases between the germline ends. CDR1 and CDR2 (germline): SGHAT, FQNNGV. The CDR3 is made up of 16 amino acids. The CDR3 region is CASSSPDSERNYGYTF. The CDR3, as DNA: TGTGCCAGCAGCTCGCCGGACAGCGAGAGAAACTATGGCTACACCTTC. The full variable domain, rest sourced from reference TRBV11-2 and TRBJ1-2, is EAGVAQSPRYKIIEKRQSVAFWCNPISGHATLYWYQQILGQGPKLLIQFQNNGVVDDSQLPKDRFSAERLKGVDSTLKIQPAKLEDSAVYLCASSSPDSERNYGYTFGSGTRLTVV.

This clonotype was detected a few times. The V gene is TRBV21-1, the J gene TRBJ2-1; TRBD1 reflects the table's D call only, with no check against the DNA. TRBV21-1 is designated a pseudogene. The CDR3 is made up of 13 amino acids. DNA for the CDR3: TGTGCCAGCAGCAACAGACAGTCCAATGAGCAGTTCTTC. It translates to CASSNRQSNEQFF.

The chain employs TRBV29-1 and TRBJ2-7; no firm D call. Deletions cut 4 bases from V and 6 bases from J, with 22 bases between. This CDR3 has 15 residues. CDR1 SQVTM and CDR2 ANQGSEA come from the germline V gene. For the CDR3, the DNA is TGCAGCGTTGCCCGTTCGGCCGTCGGTATTTCCGAGCAGTACTTC. Encoded protein: CSVARSAVGISEQYF.

The chain is built from TRBV29-1 and TRBJ2-1; 7 nucleotides line up with TRBD2. CDR1 is SQVTM and CDR2 is ANQGSEA in the germline V gene. V lost 4 bases, J lost 0 bases, and 0 bases stayed unmatched. CDR3 length: 13 amino acids. Written as DNA, the CDR3 is TGCAGCGTTGGCGGGAGCTCCTACAATGAGCAGTTCTTC. It yields the protein CSVGGSSYNEQFF.

The V call is TRBV6-1, the J call TRBJ1-2; D ambiguous. This CDR3 region has 14 residues. V dropped 2 bases and J dropped 4 bases, with 11 bases sitting between them. The germline gives CDR1 MNHNS, CDR2 SASEGT. Written as DNA, the CDR3 is TGTGCCAGCAGTGAACCGGTCAGAAGCTATGGCTACACCTTC. It translates to CASSEPVRSYGYTF.

In its sample, this clonotype was seen many times. The chain has TRBV7-2 and TRBJ2-3, with 11 bases matching TRBD1. Germline V gives CDR1 SGHTA, CDR2 FQGNSA. CDR3 length: 14 amino acids. With 4 bases clipped from V and 5 bases from J, the junction kept 2 bases outside the gene matches. The chain's CDR3 is CASSSGTGGDTQYF. The CDR3 nucleotides are TGTGCCAGCAGCTCCGGGACAGGGGGAGATACGCAGTATTTT.